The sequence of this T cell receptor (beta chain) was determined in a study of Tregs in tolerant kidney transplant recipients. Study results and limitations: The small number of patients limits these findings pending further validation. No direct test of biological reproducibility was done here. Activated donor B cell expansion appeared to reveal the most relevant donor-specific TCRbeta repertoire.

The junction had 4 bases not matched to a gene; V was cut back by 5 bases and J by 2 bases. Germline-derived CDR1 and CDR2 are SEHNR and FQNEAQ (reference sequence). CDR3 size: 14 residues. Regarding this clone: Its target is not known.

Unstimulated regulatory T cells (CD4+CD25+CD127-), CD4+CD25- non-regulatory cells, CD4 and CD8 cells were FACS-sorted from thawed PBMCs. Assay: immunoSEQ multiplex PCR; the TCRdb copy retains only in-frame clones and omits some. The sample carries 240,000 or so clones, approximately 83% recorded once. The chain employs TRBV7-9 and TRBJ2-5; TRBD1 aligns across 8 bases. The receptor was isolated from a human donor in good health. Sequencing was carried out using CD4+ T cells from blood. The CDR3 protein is CASSQGTGQETQYF. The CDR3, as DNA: TGTGCCAGCAGCCAAGGGACAGGTCAAGAGACCCAGTACTTC.